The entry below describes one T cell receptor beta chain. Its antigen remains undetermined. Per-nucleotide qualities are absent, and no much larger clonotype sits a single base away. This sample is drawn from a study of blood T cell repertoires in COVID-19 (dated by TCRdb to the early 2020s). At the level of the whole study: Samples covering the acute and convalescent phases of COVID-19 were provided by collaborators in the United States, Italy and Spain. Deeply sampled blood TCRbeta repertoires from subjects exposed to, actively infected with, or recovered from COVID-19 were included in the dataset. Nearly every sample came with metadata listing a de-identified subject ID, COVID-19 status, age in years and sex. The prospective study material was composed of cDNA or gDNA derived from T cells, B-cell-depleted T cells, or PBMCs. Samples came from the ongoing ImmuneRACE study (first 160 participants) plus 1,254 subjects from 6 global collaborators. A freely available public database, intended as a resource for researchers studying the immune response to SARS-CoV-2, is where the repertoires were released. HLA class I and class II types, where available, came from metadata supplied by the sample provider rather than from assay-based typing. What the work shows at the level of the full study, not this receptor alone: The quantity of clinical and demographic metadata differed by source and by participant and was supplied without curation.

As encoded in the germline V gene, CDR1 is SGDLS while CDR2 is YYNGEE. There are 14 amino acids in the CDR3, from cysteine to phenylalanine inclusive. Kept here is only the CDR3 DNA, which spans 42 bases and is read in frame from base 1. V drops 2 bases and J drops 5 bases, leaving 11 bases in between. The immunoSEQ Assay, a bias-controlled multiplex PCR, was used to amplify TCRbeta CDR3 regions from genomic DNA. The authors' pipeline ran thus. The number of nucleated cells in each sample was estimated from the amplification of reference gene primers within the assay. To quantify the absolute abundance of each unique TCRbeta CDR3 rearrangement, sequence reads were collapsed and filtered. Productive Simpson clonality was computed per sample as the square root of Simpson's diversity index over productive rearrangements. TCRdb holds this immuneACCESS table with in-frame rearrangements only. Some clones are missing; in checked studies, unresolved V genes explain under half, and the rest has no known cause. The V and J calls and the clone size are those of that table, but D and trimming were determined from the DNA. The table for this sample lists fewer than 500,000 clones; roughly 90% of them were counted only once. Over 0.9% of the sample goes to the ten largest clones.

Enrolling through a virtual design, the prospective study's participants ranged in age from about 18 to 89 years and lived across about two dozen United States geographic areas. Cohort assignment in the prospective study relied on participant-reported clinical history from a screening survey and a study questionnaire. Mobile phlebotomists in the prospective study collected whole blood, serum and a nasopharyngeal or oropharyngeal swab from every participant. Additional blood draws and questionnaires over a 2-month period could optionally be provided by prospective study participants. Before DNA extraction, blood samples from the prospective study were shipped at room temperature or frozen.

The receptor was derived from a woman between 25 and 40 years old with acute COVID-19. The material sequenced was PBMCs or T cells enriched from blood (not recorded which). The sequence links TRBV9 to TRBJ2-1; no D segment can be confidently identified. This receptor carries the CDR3 CASSVSLSHNEQFF. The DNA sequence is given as TGTGCCAGCAGCGTCTCTCTGTCCCACAATGAGCAGTTCTTC.